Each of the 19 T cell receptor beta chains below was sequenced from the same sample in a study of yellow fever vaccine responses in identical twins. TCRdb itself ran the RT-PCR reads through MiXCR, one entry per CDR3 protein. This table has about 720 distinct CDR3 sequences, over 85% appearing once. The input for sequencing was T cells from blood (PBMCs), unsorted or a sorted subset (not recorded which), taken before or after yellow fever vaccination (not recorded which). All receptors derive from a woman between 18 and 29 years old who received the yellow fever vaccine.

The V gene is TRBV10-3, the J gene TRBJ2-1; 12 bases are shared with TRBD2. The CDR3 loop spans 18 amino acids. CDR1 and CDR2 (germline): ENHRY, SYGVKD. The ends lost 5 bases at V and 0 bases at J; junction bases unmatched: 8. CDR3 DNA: TGTGCCATCAGTACAACTAGCGGGAGGACCCTCTCCTACAATGAGCAGTTCTTC. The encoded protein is CAISTTSGRTLSYNEQFF.

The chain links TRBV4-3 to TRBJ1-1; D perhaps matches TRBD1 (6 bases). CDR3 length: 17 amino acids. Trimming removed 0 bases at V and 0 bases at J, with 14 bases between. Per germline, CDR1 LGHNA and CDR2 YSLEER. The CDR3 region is CASSQDVGGAVNTEAFF. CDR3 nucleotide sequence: TGCGCCAGCAGCCAAGATGTCGGGGGCGCTGTGAACACTGAAGCTTTCTTT.

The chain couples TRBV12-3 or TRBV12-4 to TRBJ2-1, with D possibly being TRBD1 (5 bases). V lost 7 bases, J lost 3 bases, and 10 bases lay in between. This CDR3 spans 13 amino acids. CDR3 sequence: CASTLDSYNEQFF. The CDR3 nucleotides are TGTGCCAGCACCCTCGACAGCTACAATGAGCAGTTCTTC.

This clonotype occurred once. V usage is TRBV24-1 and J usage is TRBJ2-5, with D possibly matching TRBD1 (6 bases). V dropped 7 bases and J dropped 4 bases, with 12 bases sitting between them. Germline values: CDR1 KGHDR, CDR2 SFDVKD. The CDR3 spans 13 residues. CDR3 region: CATRDSYSETQYF. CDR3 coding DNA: TGTGCCACCAGGGACAGTTATTCAGAGACCCAGTACTTC.

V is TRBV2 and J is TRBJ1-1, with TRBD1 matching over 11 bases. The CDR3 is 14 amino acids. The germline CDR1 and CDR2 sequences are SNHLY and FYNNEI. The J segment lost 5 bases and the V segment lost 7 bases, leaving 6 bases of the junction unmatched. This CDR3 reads CASNGQGARTEAFF. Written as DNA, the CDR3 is TGTGCCAGCAATGGACAGGGGGCGCGGACTGAAGCTTTCTTT.

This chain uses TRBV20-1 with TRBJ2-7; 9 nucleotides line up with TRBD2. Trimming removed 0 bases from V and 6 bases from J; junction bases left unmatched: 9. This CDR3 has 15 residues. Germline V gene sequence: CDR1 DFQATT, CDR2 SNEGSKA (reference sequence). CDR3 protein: CSAREPGLAFSEQYF. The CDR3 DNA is TGCAGTGCTAGAGAGCCGGGACTAGCTTTCTCCGAGCAGTACTTC.

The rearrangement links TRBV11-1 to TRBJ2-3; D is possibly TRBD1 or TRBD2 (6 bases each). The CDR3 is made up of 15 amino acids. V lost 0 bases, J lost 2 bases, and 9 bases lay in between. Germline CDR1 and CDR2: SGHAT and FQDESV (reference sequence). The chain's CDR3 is CASSLATGATDTQYF. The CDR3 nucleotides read TGTGCCAGCAGCTTAGCAACGGGGGCCACAGATACGCAGTATTTT.

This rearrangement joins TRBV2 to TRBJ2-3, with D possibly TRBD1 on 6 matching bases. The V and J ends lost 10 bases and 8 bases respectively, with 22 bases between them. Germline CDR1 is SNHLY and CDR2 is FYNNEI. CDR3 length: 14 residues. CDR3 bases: TGTGCCACCGCGCCGCCCCCAGGGGACCGTACGCAGTATTTT. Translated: CATAPPPGDRTQYF.

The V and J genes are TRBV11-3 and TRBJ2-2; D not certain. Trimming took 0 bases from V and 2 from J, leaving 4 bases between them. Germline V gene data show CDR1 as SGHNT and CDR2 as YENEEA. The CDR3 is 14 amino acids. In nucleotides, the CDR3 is TGTGCCAGCAGCTTAGAGGCCAACACCGGGGAGCTGTTTTTT. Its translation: CASSLEANTGELFF.

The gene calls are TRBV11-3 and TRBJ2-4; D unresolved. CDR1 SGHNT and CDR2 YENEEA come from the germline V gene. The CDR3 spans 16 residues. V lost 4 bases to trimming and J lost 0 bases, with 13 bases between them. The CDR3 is CASSSLTGLAKNIQYF. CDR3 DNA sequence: TGTGCCAGCAGCTCCCTCACGGGCCTAGCCAAAAACATTCAGTACTTC.

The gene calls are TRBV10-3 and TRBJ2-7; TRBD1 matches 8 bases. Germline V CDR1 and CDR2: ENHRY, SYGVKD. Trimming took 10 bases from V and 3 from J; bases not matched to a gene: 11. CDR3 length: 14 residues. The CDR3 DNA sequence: TGTGCCACCCGAGGGACAGGTCGAATCTACGAGCAGTACTTC. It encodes CATRGTGRIYEQYF.

CDR3 sequence (DNA): TGTGCCAGCAGCCAAGAAATGGGGGGACCCTACGAGCAGTACTTC. Translating it yields CASSQEMGGPYEQYF. The V and J genes are TRBV4-2 and TRBJ2-7; perhaps TRBD2 as D (6 bases). The ends were cut back, 0 bases at V and 2 bases at J, with 11 bases in the middle. From germline, CDR1 is LGHNA and CDR2 YNFKEQ. This CDR3 has 15 residues.

CDR3 sequence: CASSARDSPLGDTQYF. CDR3 DNA: TGTGCCAGCAGCGCCAGAGACAGCCCTCTAGGAGATACGCAGTATTTT. The genes are TRBV11-2 and TRBJ2-3, with TRBD1 as a possible D gene (5 bases). The V gene's germline CDR1 is SGHAT and CDR2 FQNNGV. Trimming cost V 5 bases and J 5 bases, with 20 bases left between them. The CDR3 loop spans 16 amino acids. The variable domain in full, completed from reference TRBV11-2 and TRBJ2-3, reads EAGVAQSPRYKIIEKRQSVAFWCNPISGHATLYWYQQILGQGPKLLIQFQNNGVVDDSQLPKDRFSAERLKGVDSTLKIQPAKLEDSAVYLCASSARDSPLGDTQYFGPGTRLTVL.

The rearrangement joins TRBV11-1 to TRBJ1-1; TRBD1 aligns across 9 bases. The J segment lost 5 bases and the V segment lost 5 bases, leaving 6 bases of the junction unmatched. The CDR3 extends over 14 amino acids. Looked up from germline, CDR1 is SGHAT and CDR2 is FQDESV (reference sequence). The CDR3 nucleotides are TGTGCCAGCAGCCACGGGACAGGGAGTACTGAAGCTTTCTTT. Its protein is CASSHGTGSTEAFF.

The CDR3 is CASSYRRHPTTGELFF. CDR3 nucleotide sequence: TGTGCCAGCAGTTATAGAAGACACCCGACGACCGGGGAGCTGTTTTTT. This chain uses TRBV3-1 with TRBJ2-2; D is undetermined. This CDR3 has 16 residues. From germline, CDR1 is LGHDT and CDR2 YNNKEL (reference sequence). The V end lost 6 bases, the J end lost 5 bases, and 19 bases lay between the germline ends.

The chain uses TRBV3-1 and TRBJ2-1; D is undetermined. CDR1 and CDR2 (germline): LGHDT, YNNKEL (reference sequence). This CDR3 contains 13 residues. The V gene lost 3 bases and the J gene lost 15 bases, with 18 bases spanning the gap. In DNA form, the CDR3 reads TGTGCCAGCAGCCATCTCAATGGCGTGGTGTCGTTCTTC. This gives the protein CASSHLNGVVSFF.

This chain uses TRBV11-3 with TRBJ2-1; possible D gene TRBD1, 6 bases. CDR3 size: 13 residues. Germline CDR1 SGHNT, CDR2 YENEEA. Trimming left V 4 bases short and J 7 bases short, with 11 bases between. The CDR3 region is CASSSLDRNEQFF. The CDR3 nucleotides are TGTGCCAGCAGCTCCCTTGACAGGAATGAGCAGTTCTTC.

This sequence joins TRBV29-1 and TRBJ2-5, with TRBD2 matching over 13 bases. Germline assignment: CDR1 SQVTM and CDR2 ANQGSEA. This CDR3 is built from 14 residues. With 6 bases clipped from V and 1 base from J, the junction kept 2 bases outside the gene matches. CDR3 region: CSVTSGGTQETQYF. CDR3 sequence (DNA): TGCAGCGTGACTAGCGGGGGGACCCAAGAGACCCAGTACTTC.

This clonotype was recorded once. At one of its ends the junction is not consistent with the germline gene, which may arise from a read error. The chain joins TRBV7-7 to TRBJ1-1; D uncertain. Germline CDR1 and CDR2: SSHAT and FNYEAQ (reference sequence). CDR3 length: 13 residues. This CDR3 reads CASSQRVNTEAFF. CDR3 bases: TGTGCTAGCAGCCAACGGGTGAACACTGAAGCTTTCTTT.